This T cell receptor (beta chain) was sequenced in a study of patients and donors after allogeneic stem cell transplantation. The sample holds many counts of this clonotype. TCRdb independently ran MiXCR on the RT-PCR reads; one entry per CDR3 protein. The sample lists 150,000 to 200,000 distinct CDR3 sequences, approximately 30% seen once, with around 3.2% in the top ten. The clonotype was recovered from a human donor who was either an allogeneic HSCT recipient or a stem cell or donor lymphocyte infusion donor (not recorded which). It is not recorded whose cells these are; they may come from a transplant donor. The sample consisted of blood, either unsorted or a sorted T cell fraction (not recorded which).

This CDR3 reads CSVAALSGNTIYF. CDR3 bases: TGCAGCGTGGCCGCCCTCTCTGGAAACACCATATATTTT. The chain combines TRBV29-1 with TRBJ1-3; D unclear. The CDR3 loop spans 13 amino acids. Trimming took off 6 bases at V and 0 bases at J, with 9 bases between the two ends. Per the germline V gene, CDR1 is SQVTM and CDR2 is ANQGSEA.